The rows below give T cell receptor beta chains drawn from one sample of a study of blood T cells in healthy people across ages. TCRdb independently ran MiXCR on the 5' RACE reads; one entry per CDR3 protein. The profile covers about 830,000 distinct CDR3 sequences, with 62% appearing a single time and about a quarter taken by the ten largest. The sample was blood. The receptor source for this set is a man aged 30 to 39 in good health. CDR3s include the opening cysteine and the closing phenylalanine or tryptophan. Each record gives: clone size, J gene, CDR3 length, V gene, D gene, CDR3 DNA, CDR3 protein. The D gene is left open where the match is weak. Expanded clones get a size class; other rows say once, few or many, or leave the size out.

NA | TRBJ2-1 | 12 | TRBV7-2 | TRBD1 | TGTGCCAGCAGCATAACAGGGGGTGGGCAGTTCTTC | CASSITGGGQFF
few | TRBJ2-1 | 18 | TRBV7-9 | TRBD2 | TGTGCCAGCAGCCCCGGGACTAGCGGGGGTAAACCCTACAATGAGCAGTTCTTC | CASSPGTSGGKPYNEQFF
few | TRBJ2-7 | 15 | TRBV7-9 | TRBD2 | TGTGCCAGCAGGTCTAGCGGGGGACGCACCTACGAGCAGTACTTC | CASRSSGGRTYEQYF
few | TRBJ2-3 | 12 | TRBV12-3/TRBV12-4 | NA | TGTGCCAGCAGTCCAAGGATGGATACGCAGTATTTT | CASSPRMDTQYF
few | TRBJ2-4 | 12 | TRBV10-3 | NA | TGTGCCATCAGTGAGTCGCTAGACATTCAGTACTTC | CAISESLDIQYF
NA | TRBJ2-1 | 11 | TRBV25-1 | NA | TGTGCCAGCAGTGATGGTTACGACCAGTTCTTC | CASSDGYDQFF
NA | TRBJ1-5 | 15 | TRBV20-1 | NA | TGCAGTGCTAGAGATCCGAGGCAGGGAAATCAGCCCCAGCATTTT | CSARDPRQGNQPQHF
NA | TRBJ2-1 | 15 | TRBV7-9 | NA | TGTGCCAGCAGTAGAGTAGGGAGCTCCTACAATGAGCAGTTCTTC | CASSRVGSSYNEQFF
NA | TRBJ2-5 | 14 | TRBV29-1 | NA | TGCAGCGTTGACCGTAGGGCTAAGGGCAATGAGCAGTACTTC | CSVDRRAKGNEQYF
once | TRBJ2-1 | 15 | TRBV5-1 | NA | TGCGCCAGCAGCCCCCCCGGGACATACGGCAATGAGCAGTTCTTC | CASSPPGTYGNEQFF
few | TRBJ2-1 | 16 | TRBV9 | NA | TGTGCCAGCAGCGGGTTCCGGGACGGCCGGGTCAATGAGCAGTTCTTC | CASSGFRDGRVNEQFF
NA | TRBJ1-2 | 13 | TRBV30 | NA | TGTGCCTGGAGTCCCGGACAGCCCTCCGGCTACACCTTC | CAWSPGQPSGYTF
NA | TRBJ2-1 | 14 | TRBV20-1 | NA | TGCAGTGCTAGCGATAAGCCGCAAGACAATGAGCAGTTCTTC | CSASDKPQDNEQFF
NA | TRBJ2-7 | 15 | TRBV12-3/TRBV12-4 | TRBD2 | TGTGCCAGCAGTGACCCCGGGACTACTGTAATCGAGCAGTACTTC | CASSDPGTTVIEQYF
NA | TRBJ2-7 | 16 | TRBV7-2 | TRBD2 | TGTGCCAGCAGCTTAGAATGGCGGGGGGGCCGTGGTGAGCAGTACTTC | CASSLEWRGGRGEQYF
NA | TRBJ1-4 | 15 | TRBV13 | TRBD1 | TGTGCCAGCAGCCGAAGACAGGGAGGATCTGAAAAACTGTTTTTT | CASSRRQGGSEKLFF
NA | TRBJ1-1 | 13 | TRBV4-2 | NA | TGTGCCAGCAGCCAAGATTCGAGCCGAGAGGCTTTCTTT | CASSQDSSREAFF
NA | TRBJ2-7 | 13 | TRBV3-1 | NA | TGTGCCAGCAGCCTGACTAGTTGGGGCGAGCAGTACTTC | CASSLTSWGEQYF
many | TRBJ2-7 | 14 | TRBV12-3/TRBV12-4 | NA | TGTGCCAGCAGTTTCGGGCAGAGCTCCTACGAGCAGTACTTC | CASSFGQSSYEQYF
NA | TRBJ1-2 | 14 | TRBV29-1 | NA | TGCAGCGTCTGGACAGCCGGAAAGACCTATGGCTACACCTTC | CSVWTAGKTYGYTF
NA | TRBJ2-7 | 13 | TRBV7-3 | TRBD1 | TGTGCCAGCAGCTTAGAACAGGGGATCGAGCAGTACTTC | CASSLEQGIEQYF
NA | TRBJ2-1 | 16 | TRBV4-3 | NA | TGCGCCAGCAGCCAAGATCAACAAGGATTCTACAATGAGCAGTTCTTC | CASSQDQQGFYNEQFF
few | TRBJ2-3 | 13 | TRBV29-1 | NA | TGCAGCGCGCCGGGACTTCGCACAGATACGCAGTATTTT | CSAPGLRTDTQYF
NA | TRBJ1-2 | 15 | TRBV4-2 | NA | TGTGCCAGCAGCCAAGAGCCGGGGGGTAACTATGGCTACTCCTTC | CASSQEPGGNYGYSF
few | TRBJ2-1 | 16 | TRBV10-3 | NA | TGTGCCATCAGTGACCCGACTAGACCGGCCTACAATGAGCAGTTCTTC | CAISDPTRPAYNEQFF
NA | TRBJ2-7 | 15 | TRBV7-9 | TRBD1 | TGTGCCAGCACCTTAGGGGCAGGGGGATCCTACGAGCAGTACTTC | CASTLGAGGSYEQYF
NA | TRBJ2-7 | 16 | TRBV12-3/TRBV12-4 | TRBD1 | TGTGCCAGCAGTTCTACTTTAGGACAGGGATCAGGCGAGCAGTACTTC | CASSSTLGQGSGEQYF
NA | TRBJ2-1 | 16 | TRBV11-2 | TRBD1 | TGTGCCAGCAGCTCGCCTCGGGACAGAAACTACAATGAGCAGTTCTTC | CASSSPRDRNYNEQFF
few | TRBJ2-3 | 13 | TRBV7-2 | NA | TGTGCCAGCAGCTTAGAACAGGAGGATACGCAGTATTTT | CASSLEQEDTQYF
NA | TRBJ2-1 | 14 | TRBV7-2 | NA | TGTGCCAGCAGTCCGGGACGGCGAGGCAATGAGCAGTTCTTC | CASSPGRRGNEQFF
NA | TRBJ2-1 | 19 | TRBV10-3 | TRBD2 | TGTGCCATCAGTGCGGGGCCGACTAGCGGGGTTCGTTCCTACAATGAGCAGTTCTTC | CAISAGPTSGVRSYNEQFF
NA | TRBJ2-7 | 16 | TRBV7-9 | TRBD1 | TGTGCCAGCAGCTTAGCGTGGGACAGGAAAACCTACGAGCAGTACTTC | CASSLAWDRKTYEQYF
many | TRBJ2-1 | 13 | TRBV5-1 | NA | TGTGCCAGCAGTTTGGGGCAGCTAAATGAGCAGTTCTTC | CASSLGQLNEQFF
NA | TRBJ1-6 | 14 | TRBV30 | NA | TGTGCCTGGAGTGAAGCCCAAGCCCTTTCACCCCTCCACTTT | CAWSEAQALSPLHF
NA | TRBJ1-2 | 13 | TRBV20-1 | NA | TGCAGTGCTAGTTTGGACGGGAACTATGGCTACACCTTC | CSASLDGNYGYTF
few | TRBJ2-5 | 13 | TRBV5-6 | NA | TGTGCCAGCAGCCTAGGACAGACCTTTGGCTTGTACTTC | CASSLGQTFGLYF
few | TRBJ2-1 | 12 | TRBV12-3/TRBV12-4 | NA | TGTGCCAGCAGTTTCGGAGGGCCCCCGGAGTTCTTC | CASSFGGPPEFF
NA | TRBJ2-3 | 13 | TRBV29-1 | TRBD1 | TGCAGCGTTGAAACAGGGGTTGAAGATACGCAGTATTTT | CSVETGVEDTQYF
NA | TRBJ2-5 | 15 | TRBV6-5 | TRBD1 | TGTGCCAGCAGCTCCGGGACAGGGACCCTGGAGACCCAGTACTTC | CASSSGTGTLETQYF
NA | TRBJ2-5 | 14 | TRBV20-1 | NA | TGCAGTGCTAGTAGGGACGACAGTGCGGAGACCCAGTACTTC | CSASRDDSAETQYF
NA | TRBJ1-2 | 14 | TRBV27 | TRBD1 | TGTGCCAGCAGTTCGTGGACAGGGAACTATGGCTACACCTTC | CASSSWTGNYGYTF
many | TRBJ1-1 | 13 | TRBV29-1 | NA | TGCAGCGTTGCCAGGGACCTGAACACTGAAGCTTTCTTT | CSVARDLNTEAFF
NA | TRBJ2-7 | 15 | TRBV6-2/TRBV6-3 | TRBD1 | TGTGCCAGCAGTTACGGTGGGGACAGTCCCTACGAGCAGTACTTC | CASSYGGDSPYEQYF
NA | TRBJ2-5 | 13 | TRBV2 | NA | TGTGCCAGCAGACTAGATATAGGAGAGACCCAGTACTTC | CASRLDIGETQYF
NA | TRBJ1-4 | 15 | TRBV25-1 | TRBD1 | TGTGCCAGCAGTGCATATACAGGGGATAATGAAAAACTGTTTTTT | CASSAYTGDNEKLFF
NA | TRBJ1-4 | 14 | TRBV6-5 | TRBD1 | TGTGCCAGCAGCGTTCAGGGGGTAAACGAAAAACTGTTTTTT | CASSVQGVNEKLFF
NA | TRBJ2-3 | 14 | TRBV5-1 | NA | TGCGCCAGCAGCGGCGGGGGCACCACAGATACGCAGTATTTT | CASSGGGTTDTQYF
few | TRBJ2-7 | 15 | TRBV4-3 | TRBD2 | TGCGCCAGCAGCCAAGATGAGGCTAGCGGCTACGAGCAGTACTTC | CASSQDEASGYEQYF
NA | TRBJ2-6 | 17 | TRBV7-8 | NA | TGTGCCAGCAGCTTAATCCCGATTGGCTCTGGGGCCAACGTCCTGACTTTC | CASSLIPIGSGANVLTF
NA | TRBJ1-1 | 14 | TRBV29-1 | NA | TGCAGCCTAGCGCTATCGACAGCCCACACTGAAGCTTTCTTT | CSLALSTAHTEAFF
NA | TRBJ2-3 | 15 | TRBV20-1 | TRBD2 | TGCAGTGCCCCGTTATGGGGGGAGGGAACAGATACGCAGTATTTT | CSAPLWGEGTDTQYF